Listed below are T cell receptor beta chains from one sample, sequenced in a study of shared clonotypes between healthy human individuals. Assay used: immunoSEQ multiplex PCR; TCRdb lists only in-frame clones, some missing. The table shows around 2,000,000 clones, with about 95% occurring only once. Material: naive CD8+ T cells sorted from blood. The receptors were gathered from a young man in good health. The CDR3 runs from the conserved cysteine through the conserved F or W. The order of the fields is V gene, J gene, clone size, D gene, CDR3 DNA, CDR3 protein. A D gene is named only where the DNA matches it firmly. Clone size is stated in some rows and not others, as once, few, many or a class when expanded.

TRBV28	TRBJ2-3	-	-	TGTGCCAGCAGTCTCAGGGGCCCCCTCGCAGATACGCAGTATTTT	CASSLRGPLADTQYF
TRBV19	TRBJ1-2	-	-	TGTGCCAGTAGTGGAGCCAAACCCTTAGATGGCTACACCTTC	CASSGAKPLDGYTF
TRBV11-1	TRBJ2-3	-	-	TGTGCCAGCAGCTTTTGCGGAAGAAAGGATACGCAGTATTTT	CASSFCGRKDTQYF
TRBV25-1	TRBJ1-4	-	-	TGTGCCAGCAGTGAGCCAGTAGGGATGGAACTGTTTTTT	CASSEPVGMELFF
TRBV13	TRBJ1-1	once	-	TGTGCCAGCAGCGGATGGGGACTGGGGAACACTGAAGCTTTCTTT	CASSGWGLGNTEAFF
TRBV5-1	TRBJ2-2	-	TRBD1	TGCGCCAGCAGCTCCGGGACAGGGGAGACCGGGGAGCTGTTTTTT	CASSSGTGETGELFF
TRBV27	TRBJ1-6	-	-	TGTGCCAGCAGATCAGGGAGTTCACCCCTCCACTTT	CASRSGSSPLHF
TRBV13	TRBJ2-3	-	-	TGTGCCAGCAGCTTAGCGGGAGCGGTAGATACGCAGTATTTT	CASSLAGAVDTQYF
TRBV4-1	TRBJ2-7	-	-	TGCGCCAGCAGCCAAGACCCCGGCCTACCTGGCGAGCAGTACTTC	CASSQDPGLPGEQYF
TRBV14	TRBJ2-7	-	-	TGTGCCAGCAGCCCCGGCACGTACCGCGCCTACGAGCAGTACTTC	CASSPGTYRAYEQYF
TRBV30	TRBJ2-7	-	-	TGTGCCTGGGCGGACTACGAGCAGTACTTC	CAWADYEQYF
TRBV19	TRBJ2-2	few	-	TGTGCCAGTACCTCGACTGGGAACACCGGGGAGCTGTTTTTT	CASTSTGNTGELFF
TRBV7-6	TRBJ1-2	-	-	TGTGCCAGCAGTCAGGCGGGGAACTATGGCTACACCTTC	CASSQAGNYGYTF
TRBV4-1	TRBJ2-1	-	-	TGCGCCAGCAGCTTCGGGACACTTAACTACAATGAGCAGTTCTTC	CASSFGTLNYNEQFF
TRBV5-1	TRBJ2-3	-	-	TGCGCCAGCAGCTGGGACCGACCGACGGATACGCAGTATTTT	CASSWDRPTDTQYF
TRBV5-1	TRBJ1-1	-	-	TGCGCCAGCAGCTTGATCTGGCCTGAAGCTTTCTTT	CASSLIWPEAFF
TRBV7-9	TRBJ2-5	-	TRBD1	TGTGCCAGCAGCTTGGCCCCGGGACAGGGTGAAGAGACCCAGTACTTC	CASSLAPGQGEETQYF
TRBV7-9	TRBJ2-5	-	TRBD1	TGTGCCAGCAGCTCCTTGACAGGGCGAGAGACCCAGTACTTC	CASSSLTGRETQYF
TRBV29-1	TRBJ1-4	-	TRBD1	TGCAGCGTTGAAGTTATTACAGGGGGCGGTGAAAAACTGTTTTTT	CSVEVITGGGEKLFF
TRBV19	TRBJ2-1	once	TRBD2	TGTGCCAGTAGTCTCCGGGAGGGCTCCTACAATGAGCAGTTCTTC	CASSLREGSYNEQFF
TRBV28	TRBJ2-1	-	-	TGTGCCAGCAGTGTGTACCAGAACAATGAGCAGTTCTTC	CASSVYQNNEQFF
TRBV5-8	TRBJ2-2	-	-	TGTGCCAGCAGCTTCTCCGTGGGGGCCACATACCGCGGGAAGCTGTTTTTT	CASSFSVGATYRGKLFF
TRBV11-2	TRBJ2-3	-	TRBD1	TGTGCCAGCAGCTTAGTCGGGACAGGGTACCCAGATACGCAGTATTTT	CASSLVGTGYPDTQYF
TRBV9	TRBJ1-1	-	-	TGTGCCAGCAGCGTAGGGGGATCTTCTGAAGCTTTCTTT	CASSVGGSSEAFF
TRBV11-2	TRBJ2-7	-	TRBD1	TGTGCCAGCAGCTCCTCGACAGGGGACCTCTTCTACGAGCAGTACTTC	CASSSSTGDLFYEQYF
TRBV9	TRBJ1-1	-	-	TGTGCCAGCAACGCCGTAACCGACACTGAAGCTTTCTTT	CASNAVTDTEAFF
TRBV11-3	TRBJ2-7	-	-	TGTGCCAGCAGCTTTGGTCAGGGCTACGAGCAGTACTTC	CASSFGQGYEQYF
TRBV7-9	TRBJ2-7	-	TRBD2	TGTGCCAGCGTCTCTAGCGGGGAGGACTACGAGCAGTACTTC	CASVSSGEDYEQYF
TRBV10-3	TRBJ2-5	-	-	TGTGCCATCAGTGATGAAGTCTTCGGACCCGGAGAGACCCAGTACTTC	CAISDEVFGPGETQYF
TRBV10-3	TRBJ1-1	-	-	TGTGCCATCAGTCCAGTAGGGGGGCCCTCTTTAACACTTGAAGCTTTCTTT	CAISPVGGPSLTLEAFF
TRBV14	TRBJ2-3	-	TRBD2	TGTGCCAGCAGCCTACGGACTAGCGGGGTTAGCACAGATACGCAGTATTTT	CASSLRTSGVSTDTQYF
TRBV7-8	TRBJ2-1	-	TRBD2	TGTGCCAGCACCGAATGGGCGGGAGGCAATGAGCAGTTCTTC	CASTEWAGGNEQFF
TRBV9	TRBJ2-7	few	-	TGTGCCAGCAGCGTAGGGGACTCCTCCTACGAGCAGTACTTC	CASSVGDSSYEQYF
TRBV25-1	TRBJ2-7	-	-	TGTGCCAGCAGTGAACGTGACAGCTCCTACGAGCAGTACTTC	CASSERDSSYEQYF
TRBV30	TRBJ2-1	-	-	TGTGCCTGGAGTGTATCAGATGAGCAGTTCTTC	CAWSVSDEQFF
TRBV27	TRBJ2-1	-	-	TGTGCCAGCCGGAGTCACTTTGGGGATGAGCAGTTCTTC	CASRSHFGDEQFF
TRBV20-1	TRBJ1-1	once	-	TGCAGTACTAGAGGGAACACTGAAGCTTTCTTT	CSTRGNTEAFF
TRBV11-1	TRBJ2-5	-	TRBD2	TGTGCCAGCAGCCACTGGGCGGGGGATATCGGGGAGACCCAGTACTTC	CASSHWAGDIGETQYF
TRBV6-1	TRBJ2-7	-	TRBD2	TGTGCCAGCAGTGACGTCTGGGGGGGGACCTCCTACGAGCAGTACTTC	CASSDVWGGTSYEQYF
TRBV29-1	TRBJ2-4	once	-	TGCAGCGTTGGACCGACAGGCAAAAACATTCAGTACTTC	CSVGPTGKNIQYF
TRBV29-1	TRBJ2-1	few	-	TGCAGCGTTGAAGTCGTAGGCAAAGCCCTGTACAATGAGCAGTTCTTC	CSVEVVGKALYNEQFF
TRBV13	TRBJ2-5	-	TRBD2	TGTGCCAGCAGCACGGCCGCCATAGCGGGGGAGTACGAGACCCAGTACTTC	CASSTAAIAGEYETQYF
TRBV7-9	TRBJ1-2	-	-	TGTGCCAGCAGCCACGGGACCTCTGGAGGCTATGGCTACACCTTC	CASSHGTSGGYGYTF
TRBV5-1	TRBJ2-1	-	-	TGCGCCAGCAGACTGAATTCACAGGGTAGCTACAATGAGCAGTTCTTC	CASRLNSQGSYNEQFF
TRBV23-1	TRBJ2-1	-	-	TGCGCCAGCCCCCTCGGGACCTCCTACAATGAGCAGTTCTTC	CASPLGTSYNEQFF
TRBV2	TRBJ1-2	-	-	TGTGCCAGCAGTGAGGACAGCCCTACCGAAGATGGCTACACCTTC	CASSEDSPTEDGYTF
TRBV7-8	TRBJ2-7	-	TRBD2	TGTGCCAGCAGTTCGGGACTAGCGGGAGTAATAACCTACGAGCAGTACTTC	CASSSGLAGVITYEQYF
TRBV19	TRBJ1-5	-	-	TGTGCCAGTAGTGTAGGGGGGTATAGCAATCAGCCCCAGCATTTT	CASSVGGYSNQPQHF
TRBV7-8	TRBJ1-2	-	-	TGTGCCAGCAGCCCAGGTGGATTGCCTGGCTACACCTTC	CASSPGGLPGYTF
TRBV28	TRBJ1-4	-	-	TGTGCCAGCAGTTTAAGAGGGGCTAAGGAAAAACTGTTTTTT	CASSLRGAKEKLFF
TRBV7-9	TRBJ1-3	-	TRBD1	TGTGCCAGCAGCTTAACAGGGGACACCATATATTTT	CASSLTGDTIYF
TRBV4-2	TRBJ2-7	once	-	TGTGCCAGCAGCCAAGAGTTTAGGGCATACGAGCAGTACTTC	CASSQEFRAYEQYF
TRBV7-9	TRBJ2-5	-	TRBD2	TGTGCCAGCAGCCCATGGACTAGCGGGGATAGGGGGGAGACCCAGTACTTC	CASSPWTSGDRGETQYF
TRBV27	TRBJ2-1	-	TRBD2	TGTGCCAGCAGTTGGGGGGCTAGCGGGCCTGAGCAGTTCTTC	CASSWGASGPEQFF
TRBV6-6	TRBJ1-1	-	TRBD1	TGTGCCAGCAAAGACCCGCAGGGGGCAGTACGCCCTGAAGCTTTCTTT	CASKDPQGAVRPEAFF
TRBV15	TRBJ2-2	-	TRBD2	TGTGCCACCAGCAGAGGACTAGCGGAAAATCCGAACACCGGGGAGCTGTTTTTT	CATSRGLAENPNTGELFF
TRBV7-8	TRBJ2-7	-	TRBD2	TGTGCCAGCAGCTTAGGCCTAGCGGGAGTTCACGAGCAGTACTTC	CASSLGLAGVHEQYF
TRBV9	TRBJ2-3	-	-	TGTGCCAGCAGCGCGGGGGTGGATACGCAGTATTTT	CASSAGVDTQYF